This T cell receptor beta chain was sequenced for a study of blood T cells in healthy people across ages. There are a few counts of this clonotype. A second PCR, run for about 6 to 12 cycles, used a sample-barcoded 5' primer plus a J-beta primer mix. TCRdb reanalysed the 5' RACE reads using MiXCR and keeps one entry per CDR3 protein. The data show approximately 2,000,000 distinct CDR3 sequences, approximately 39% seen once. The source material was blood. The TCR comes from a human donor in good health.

CDR3: CASNRGDGETQYF. DNA for the CDR3: TGTGCCAGCAATAGGGGGGATGGTGAGACCCAGTACTTC. The chain joins TRBV12-3 or TRBV12-4 to TRBJ2-5; D possibly uses TRBD1 or TRBD2 (6 bases each). V was pared by 7 bases and J by 5 bases, with 14 bases between. The CDR3 sequence is 13 residues long.